Sequencing of this T cell receptor (beta chain) was carried out in a study of shared clonotypes between healthy human individuals. Some clones are missing from TCRdb's copy, which holds only in-frame ones; the method was immunoSEQ multiplex PCR. In the table there are roughly 720,000 clones, 90% of which are singletons. Overall study results and limits: In general, naive subsets displayed greater estimated richness than memory subsets did. Sampling covered blood only; tissue repertoires likely differ.

The CDR3 sequence is 15 residues long. Looked up from germline, CDR1 is MDHEN and CDR2 is SYDVKM. Trimming removed 5 bases from V and 5 bases from J, with 17 bases in between. All donors were healthy HIV-negative adults lacking recent acute infections or vaccinations. Every one of the donors was a Caucasian adult that lived in Nashville, Tennessee. This clone was picked up one time. No antigen is known for it. The chain couples TRBV28 to TRBJ2-3; D tentatively fits TRBD1 or TRBD2 (5 bases each). Sequencing input: memory CD8+ T cells from PBMCs. Sample subset: CD45RO+ cells pooled with CCR7-negative TemRA cells. This sequence was found in a man aged 18 to 29 in good health. Some clones in this sample may be carry-over from other donors' samples. CDR3: CASSPFMGVRDTQYF. The DNA for the CDR3 is TGTGCCAGCAGTCCTTTTATGGGGGTCAGAGATACGCAGTATTTT.